A selection of T cell receptor beta chains follows, all from one sample in a study of blood T cell repertoires in COVID-19. Profiled with immunoSEQ multiplex PCR; TCRdb holds only in-frame clones, not every one. The sample lists 300,000 to 350,000 clones; approximately 91% were seen once. Source material: PBMCs or T cells enriched from blood (not recorded which). The receptors shown here come from a woman aged 25 to 45 who had been exposed to COVID-19. The CDR3 runs from the conserved cysteine through the conserved F or W. D genes are given only for firm matches. Clone sizes are given selectively: once, few, many, or a class where the clone is expanded.

TRBJ1-3	.	TRBV30	.	TGTGCCTGGAGTGTAGCAGGGGTCGGAAACACCATATATTTT	CAWSVAGVGNTIYF
TRBJ1-2	.	TRBV4-3	TRBD1	TGCGCCAGCAGCCAAACGGACAGGGGCGGCTACACCTTC	CASSQTDRGGYTF
TRBJ1-4	.	TRBV4-3	.	TGCGCCAGCAGCCAAGGGGCCGTCCCAAGACCTAATGAAAAACTGTTTTTT	CASSQGAVPRPNEKLFF
TRBJ1-5	.	TRBV5-6	.	TGTGCCAGCAGCGTAAACCGGGACTCAACAAATAGCAATCAGCCCCAGCATTTT	CASSVNRDSTNSNQPQHF
TRBJ1-3	.	TRBV29-1	TRBD1	TGCAGCGTTGTCATCGACAGGGGCATAAGAGGAAACACCATATATTTT	CSVVIDRGIRGNTIYF
TRBJ1-6	.	TRBV7-6	TRBD1	TGTGCCAGCAGCATGGGACAGGGGGCCTCACCCCTCCACTTT	CASSMGQGASPLHF
TRBJ1-2	.	TRBV6-6	.	TGTGCCAGCAGTTACCGTCGGGGTCGGAGTAACTATGGCTACACCTTC	CASSYRRGRSNYGYTF
TRBJ1-2	.	TRBV19	TRBD1	TGTGCCAGTAGTTGGGACAGGGTCAAAAGTGGCTACACCTTC	CASSWDRVKSGYTF
TRBJ1-4	.	TRBV4-2	.	TGTGCCAGCAGCCAAGTTGGGGGGTTAGATGTAAAACTGTTTTTT	CASSQVGGLDVKLFF
TRBJ2-7	.	TRBV11-2	.	TGTGCCAGCAGCTTGACTCCTGAGCAGTACTTC	CASSLTPEQYF
TRBJ2-1	.	TRBV11-1	TRBD2	TGTGCCAGCAGCTTAAAAACCGGGCGGGGGGGCAATGAGCAGTTCTTC	CASSLKTGRGGNEQFF
TRBJ2-2	.	TRBV7-8	.	TGTGCCAGCAGCGCTCGAGCCGGGACTTACACCGGGGAGCTGTTTTTT	CASSARAGTYTGELFF
TRBJ2-5	.	TRBV9	TRBD2	TGTGCCAGCAGCGTCGCAGAAGGACTAGCGGGGCGAGAGACCCAGTACTTC	CASSVAEGLAGRETQYF
TRBJ2-7	.	TRBV3-1/TRBV3-2	.	TGTGCCAGCAGCCAAAACACTAATAACTACGAGCAGTACTTC	CASSQNTNNYEQYF
TRBJ2-7	.	TRBV19	.	TGTGCCAGTAGTCCCCGGACAGCCACCTACGAGCAGTACTTC	CASSPRTATYEQYF
TRBJ1-1	.	TRBV19	TRBD1	TGTGCCAGTAGTCAAAGGACAGGGGGCTTTGGCACTGAAGCTTTCTTT	CASSQRTGGFGTEAFF
TRBJ2-3	.	TRBV5-1	.	TGCGCCAGCAGCTTGGCTGGCAGGGCGGGCACAGATACGCAGTATTTT	CASSLAGRAGTDTQYF
TRBJ1-2	few	TRBV12-3/TRBV12-4	.	TGTGCCAGCAGTTTACAGGGATTCGGCTACACCTTC	CASSLQGFGYTF
TRBJ1-1	.	TRBV10-3	.	TGTGCCACCTCCAAACACCTCGGGGAGTTCATAGAGAACACTGAAGCTTTCTTT	CATSKHLGEFIENTEAFF
TRBJ1-1	.	TRBV11-2	.	TGTGCCAGCAGTGGGCCGGGAAGGGCTTTCTTT	CASSGPGRAFF
TRBJ1-2	.	TRBV7-8	TRBD1	TGTGCCAGCAGCTTAGCGCTATTTCGAGACAGGGACTATGGCTACACCTTC	CASSLALFRDRDYGYTF
TRBJ1-1	.	TRBV4-3	.	TGCGCCAGCAGCCAAGATGGAGGGAGAGCTTTCTTT	CASSQDGGRAFF
TRBJ1-1	once	TRBV27	.	TGTGCCAGCAGCGGCTACGGGGGTAACACTGAAGCTTTCTTT	CASSGYGGNTEAFF
TRBJ2-3	.	TRBV5-1	TRBD2	TGCGCCAGCAGCCCCTCTTTCACTAGCGGCACAGATACGCAGTATTTT	CASSPSFTSGTDTQYF
TRBJ1-1	.	TRBV5-1	TRBD1	TGCGCCAGCAGCCAGGGACAGGAATACACTGAAGCTTTCTTT	CASSQGQEYTEAFF
TRBJ2-3	once	TRBV2	TRBD2	TGTGCCAGCAGTGGGACTAGCGGGGGGCTCGCCAGCACAGATACGCAGTATTTT	CASSGTSGGLASTDTQYF
TRBJ2-1	.	TRBV7-9	.	TGTGCCAGCAGCTACAACAATGAGCAGTTCTTC	CASSYNNEQFF
TRBJ1-2	.	TRBV15	.	TGTGCCACCAGCAGAGCGGGAAGGTTTAGGGATGGCTACACCTTC	CATSRAGRFRDGYTF
TRBJ2-1	.	TRBV9	.	TGTGCCAGCAGCCCCCAGGACAGTTTCTCTATCTCCTACAATGAGCAGTTCTTC	CASSPQDSFSISYNEQFF
TRBJ2-1	.	TRBV11-2	TRBD2	TGTGCCAGCAGCCGGAGCGGGGGGGGTTACAATGAGCAGTTCTTC	CASSRSGGGYNEQFF
TRBJ1-1	once	TRBV19	.	TGTGCCAGTTCCCCTTGGACACACAAGAACACTGAAGCTTTCTTT	CASSPWTHKNTEAFF
TRBJ1-2	.	TRBV5-5	.	TGTGCCAGCACTCCTACGGGGGGGACGTGGTATGGCTACACCTTC	CASTPTGGTWYGYTF
TRBJ1-5	few	TRBV19	.	TGTGCCAGCCCCATGGGGGCCAGTCAGCCCCAGCATTTT	CASPMGASQPQHF
TRBJ2-7	.	TRBV7-2	.	TGTGCCAGCAGCCTCGAAGGAGGGGCCCTCTCCTACGAGCAGTACTTC	CASSLEGGALSYEQYF
TRBJ1-2	.	TRBV29-1	.	TGCAGTGCAGGAGGGGTGGGCTATGGCTACACCTTC	CSAGGVGYGYTF
TRBJ1-2	.	TRBV9	.	TGTGCCAGCAGCGTAAGTCTGGGCGACTATGGCTACACCTTC	CASSVSLGDYGYTF
TRBJ1-2	.	TRBV2	.	TGTGCCAGCAGCTCAGACAGAAGTCGTGGCTACACCTTC	CASSSDRSRGYTF
TRBJ1-1	.	TRBV3-1/TRBV3-2	.	TGTGCCAGCAGCCCCTCTCTCGTCCGGGCTGAAGCTTTCTTT	CASSPSLVRAEAFF
TRBJ2-7	.	TRBV19	.	TGTGCCAGTAGTATAGGTACAGGACCGAGCGAGCAGTACTTC	CASSIGTGPSEQYF
TRBJ1-3	.	TRBV6-5	.	TGTGCCAGCAGTCGCACCCGGGGAGGTGGAAACACCATATATTTT	CASSRTRGGGNTIYF
TRBJ2-3	.	TRBV9	TRBD1	TGTGCCAGCAGCCCCGACCGGGACAGGGTGACAGATACGCAGTATTTT	CASSPDRDRVTDTQYF
TRBJ1-2	.	TRBV19	.	TGTGCCAGTAGTATACCCAGCGCCTATGGCTACACCTTC	CASSIPSAYGYTF
TRBJ1-3	.	TRBV7-6	.	TGTGCCAGCAGCTTAGGGCAGGGTCCTGGAAACACCATATATTTT	CASSLGQGPGNTIYF
TRBJ1-1	.	TRBV7-9	TRBD1	TGTGCCAGCAGCTCCCCTATGGGGGACAGGTGGAACACTGAAGCTTTCTTT	CASSSPMGDRWNTEAFF
TRBJ2-1	once	TRBV14	TRBD2	TGTGCCAGCAGCCACGCTCGGACTAGCGGGGGATACAATGAGCAGTTCTTC	CASSHARTSGGYNEQFF
TRBJ2-1	.	TRBV7-9	.	TGTGCCAGCAGCTTAGCGCAGGGCTCCTACAATGAGCAGTTCTTC	CASSLAQGSYNEQFF
TRBJ2-2	.	TRBV4-2	.	TGTGCCAGCAGCCAAGTTTCTAGTAGGAACACCGGGGAGCTGTTTTTT	CASSQVSSRNTGELFF
TRBJ1-1	once	TRBV6-1	.	TGTGCCAGCAGTGATCGAGGGCGGAACACTGAAGCTTTCTTT	CASSDRGRNTEAFF
TRBJ2-2	.	TRBV9	.	TGTGCCAGCAGCGTAGGCACGGCCGGGGAGCTGTTTTTT	CASSVGTAGELFF
TRBJ2-3	.	TRBV27	TRBD1	TGTGCCAGCCTCTGGCCCAGGACAGGGGCTGAGGCGCAGTATTTT	CASLWPRTGAEAQYF
TRBJ2-3	.	TRBV5-4	TRBD2	TGTGCCAGCAGCACCGCTAGCGGGACCTCAGATACGCAGTATTTT	CASSTASGTSDTQYF
TRBJ1-5	.	TRBV19	.	TGTGCCAGTAGTATTGGCCTCCCCTTATCCAAGCCCCAGCATTTT	CASSIGLPLSKPQHF